This T cell receptor beta chain was sequenced during a study of blood T cell repertoires in COVID-19 (TCRdb year 2020). Regarding the complete study: Samples covering the acute and convalescent phases of COVID-19 were provided by collaborators in the United States, Italy and Spain. The prospective study material was composed of cDNA or gDNA derived from T cells, B-cell-depleted T cells, or PBMCs. Subjects who had been exposed to COVID-19, were actively infected with it, or had recovered from it provided the deeply sampled blood TCRbeta repertoires that made up the dataset. The repertoires were released in a freely available public database intended as a resource for research on the immune response to SARS-CoV-2. The samples were drawn from two sources: the first 160 participants of the ongoing ImmuneRACE study, and fewer than 1,500 subjects contributed by 6 global collaborators. The sample metadata nearly always contained a de-identified subject ID, COVID-19 status, age in years and sex. Where available, HLA class I and class II types were taken from metadata supplied by the sample provider and were not determined by assay-based typing.

Collaborating institutions collected whole blood in K2EDTA tubes following their own protocols. For TCRbeta analysis, collaborators shipped samples as frozen whole blood, isolated PBMCs, or DNA extracted from either of those sample types. For CDR1 and CDR2, the germline V gene lists LGHNA and YSLEER. V and J lose 0 bases and 7 bases, and a span of 13 bases separates them. The CDR3, cysteine through phenylalanine, is 15 amino acids long. The CDR3 DNA has 45 bases and is translated from base 1. The immunoSEQ Assay, a bias-controlled multiplex PCR, was used to amplify TCRbeta CDR3 regions from genomic DNA. The published analysis was carried out like this. Nucleated cell counts per sample were estimated from amplification of reference gene primers within the assay. To quantify the absolute abundance of each unique TCRbeta CDR3 rearrangement, sequence reads were collapsed and filtered. Productive Simpson clonality was computed per sample as the square root of Simpson's diversity index over productive rearrangements. Sourced from immuneACCESS, this table was stored by TCRdb with only in-frame sequences that have V and J called. A share of the clones is absent; for the studies checked, an unresolved V gene accounts for under half, and the remainder has no known explanation. D and trimming were read from the DNA, whereas the V and J calls and clone size are those reported in that table. The sample data list 100,000 to 120,000 clones, and around 85% of these were observed just once. The ten largest clones capture around 13% of the sample.

Points on this clone: It lacks a known antigen. Base quality data are lacking; no much larger clone is found one base away.

Study-wide findings and limitations: The quantity of clinical and demographic metadata differed by source and by participant and was supplied without curation.

The sequenced sample was peripheral blood. The sequence links TRBV4-3 to TRBJ2-1; no D segment can be confidently identified. This clonotype was sampled from a human donor in a cohort sampled during active COVID-19. The sequenced DNA is TGCGCCAGCAGCCAAGATCCAACTACCCTAAATGAGCAGTTCTTC. This sequence encodes CASSQDPTTLNEQFF.